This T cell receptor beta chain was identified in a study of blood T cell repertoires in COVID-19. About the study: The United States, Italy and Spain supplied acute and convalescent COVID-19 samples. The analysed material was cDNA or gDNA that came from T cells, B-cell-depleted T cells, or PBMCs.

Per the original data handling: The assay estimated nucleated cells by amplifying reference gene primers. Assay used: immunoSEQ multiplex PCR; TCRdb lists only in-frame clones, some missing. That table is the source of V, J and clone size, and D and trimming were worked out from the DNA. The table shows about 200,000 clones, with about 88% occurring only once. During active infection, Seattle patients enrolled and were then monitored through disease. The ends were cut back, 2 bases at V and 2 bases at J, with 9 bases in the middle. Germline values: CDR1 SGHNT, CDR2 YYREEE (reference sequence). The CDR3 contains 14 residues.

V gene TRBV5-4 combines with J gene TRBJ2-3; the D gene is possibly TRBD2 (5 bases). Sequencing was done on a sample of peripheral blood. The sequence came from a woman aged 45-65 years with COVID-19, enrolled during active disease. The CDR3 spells CASSFRGITDTQYF. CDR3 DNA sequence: TGTGCCAGCAGCTTCCGGGGAATCACAGATACGCAGTATTTT.